Described below is a single T cell receptor (beta chain) sequence and its context. TCRdb passed the 5' RACE reads through MiXCR, listing each CDR3 protein once. This table holds 400,000 to 500,000 distinct CDR3 sequences, approximately 24% found once. This specimen belongs to a study of T-cell memory formation after mild COVID-19. Sequencing used PBMCs or a T cell subset sorted from them (not recorded which). The receptor was derived from an adult woman who had mild COVID-19 (a few samples of this study predate the infection). Cell type and time point are not known.

CDR3 sequence (DNA): TGCGCCAGCAGCTTGGATGGGCCTACCGGGGAGCTGTTTTTT. Translating gives CASSLDGPTGELFF. The genes are TRBV5-1 and TRBJ2-2; D is undetermined. The CDR3 consists of 14 residues. In germline, CDR1 is SGHRS, CDR2 YFSETQ. V shed 0 bases and J shed 5 bases, with 8 bases lying between them.